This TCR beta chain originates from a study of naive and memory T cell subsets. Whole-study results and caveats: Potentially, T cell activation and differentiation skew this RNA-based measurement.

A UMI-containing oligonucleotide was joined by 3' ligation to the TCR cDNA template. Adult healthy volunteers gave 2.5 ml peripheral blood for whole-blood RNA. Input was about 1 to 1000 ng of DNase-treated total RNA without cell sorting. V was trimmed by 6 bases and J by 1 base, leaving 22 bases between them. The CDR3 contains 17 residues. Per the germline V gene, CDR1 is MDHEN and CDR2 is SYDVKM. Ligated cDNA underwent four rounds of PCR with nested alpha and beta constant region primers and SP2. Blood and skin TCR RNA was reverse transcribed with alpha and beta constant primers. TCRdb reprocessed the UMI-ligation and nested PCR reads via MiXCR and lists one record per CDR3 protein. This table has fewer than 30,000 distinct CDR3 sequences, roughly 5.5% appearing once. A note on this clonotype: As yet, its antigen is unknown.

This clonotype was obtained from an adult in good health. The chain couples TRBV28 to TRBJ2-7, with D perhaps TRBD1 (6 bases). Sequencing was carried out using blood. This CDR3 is CASSKGDLRALSYEQYF. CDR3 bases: TGTGCCAGCAGCAAGGGGGACCTAAGAGCCTTGTCCTACGAGCAGTACTTC.